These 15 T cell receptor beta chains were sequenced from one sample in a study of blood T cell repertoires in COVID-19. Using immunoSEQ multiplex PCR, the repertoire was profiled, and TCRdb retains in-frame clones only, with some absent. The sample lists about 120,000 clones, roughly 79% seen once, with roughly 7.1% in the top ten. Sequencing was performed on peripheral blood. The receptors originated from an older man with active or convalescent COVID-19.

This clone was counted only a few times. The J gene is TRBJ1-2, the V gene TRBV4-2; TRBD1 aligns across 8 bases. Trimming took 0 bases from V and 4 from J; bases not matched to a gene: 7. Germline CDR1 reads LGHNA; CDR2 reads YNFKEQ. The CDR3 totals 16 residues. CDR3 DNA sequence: TGTGCCAGCAGCCAAGAGGGAACAGGGGGAGTCTATGGCTACACCTTC. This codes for CASSQEGTGGVYGYTF.

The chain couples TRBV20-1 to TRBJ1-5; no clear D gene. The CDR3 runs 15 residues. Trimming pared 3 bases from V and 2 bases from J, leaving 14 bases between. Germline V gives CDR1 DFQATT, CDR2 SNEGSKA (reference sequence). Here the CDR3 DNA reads TGCAGTGCTAGTAAAGGATCGGGTGGCAATCAGCCCCAGCATTTT. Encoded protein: CSASKGSGGNQPQHF.

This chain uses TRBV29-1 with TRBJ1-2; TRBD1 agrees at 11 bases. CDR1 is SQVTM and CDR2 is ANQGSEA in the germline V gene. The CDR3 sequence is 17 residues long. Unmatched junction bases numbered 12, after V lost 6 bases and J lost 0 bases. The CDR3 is CSVEGTGGGSPNYGYTF. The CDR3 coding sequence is TGCAGCGTGGAGGGGACAGGGGGGGGATCCCCTAACTATGGCTACACCTTC.

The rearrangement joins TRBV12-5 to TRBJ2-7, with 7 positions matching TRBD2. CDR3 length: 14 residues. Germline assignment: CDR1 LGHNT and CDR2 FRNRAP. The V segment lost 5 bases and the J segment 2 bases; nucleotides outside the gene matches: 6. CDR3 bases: TGTGCTAGTGGTCACGGGACTACCGCCTACGAGCAGTACTTC. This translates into CASGHGTTAYEQYF.

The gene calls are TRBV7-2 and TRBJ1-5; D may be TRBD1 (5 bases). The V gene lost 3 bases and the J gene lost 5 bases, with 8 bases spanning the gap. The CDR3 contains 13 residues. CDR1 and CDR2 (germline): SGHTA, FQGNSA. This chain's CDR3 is CASSLGEDQPQHF. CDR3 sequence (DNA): TGTGCCAGCAGCTTGGGGGAGGATCAGCCCCAGCATTTT.

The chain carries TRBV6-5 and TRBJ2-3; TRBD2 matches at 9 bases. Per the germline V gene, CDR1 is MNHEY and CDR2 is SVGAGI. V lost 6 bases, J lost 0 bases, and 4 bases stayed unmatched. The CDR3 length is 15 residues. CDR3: CASRPGTSSTDTQYF. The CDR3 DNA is TGTGCCAGCAGACCCGGGACTAGCAGCACAGATACGCAGTATTTT.

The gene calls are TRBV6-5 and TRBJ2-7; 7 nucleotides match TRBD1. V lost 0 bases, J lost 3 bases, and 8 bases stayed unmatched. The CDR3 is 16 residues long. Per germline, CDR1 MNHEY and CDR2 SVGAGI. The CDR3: CASSYSRSQGDYEQYF. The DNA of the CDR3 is TGTGCCAGCAGTTACTCCCGGTCCCAGGGGGACTACGAGCAGTACTTC.

CDR3 sequence (DNA): TGCGCCAGCAGCCAAGATTGGCGCGGGGGGGCCCGAGAGACCCAGTACTTC. Translated, it gives CASSQDWRGGARETQYF. The rearrangement links TRBV4-3 to TRBJ2-5; 9 positions match TRBD2. This CDR3 contains 17 residues. The junction had 9 bases not matched to a gene; V was cut back by 0 bases and J by 4 bases. The germline gives CDR1 LGHNA, CDR2 YSLEER.

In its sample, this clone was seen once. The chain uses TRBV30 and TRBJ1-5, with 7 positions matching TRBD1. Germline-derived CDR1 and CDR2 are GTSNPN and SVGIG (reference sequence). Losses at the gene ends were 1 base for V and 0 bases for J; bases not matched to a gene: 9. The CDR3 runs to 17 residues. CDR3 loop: CAWSAGGLISSNQPQHF. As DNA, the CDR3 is TGTGCCTGGAGTGCAGGGGGGCTTATTTCTAGCAATCAGCCCCAGCATTTT.

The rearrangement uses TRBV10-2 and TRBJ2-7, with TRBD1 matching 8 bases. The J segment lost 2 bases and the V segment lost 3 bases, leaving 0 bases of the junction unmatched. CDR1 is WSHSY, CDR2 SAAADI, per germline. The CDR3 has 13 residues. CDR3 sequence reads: CASSDRGPYEQYF. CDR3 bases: TGCGCCAGCAGTGACAGGGGGCCCTACGAGCAGTACTTC.

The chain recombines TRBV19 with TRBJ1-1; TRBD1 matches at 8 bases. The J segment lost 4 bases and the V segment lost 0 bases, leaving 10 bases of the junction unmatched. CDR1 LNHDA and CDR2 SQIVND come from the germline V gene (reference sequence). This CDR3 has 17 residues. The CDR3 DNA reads TGTGCCAGTAGTATAGATAGGACAGGGTTTCGCGGCACTGAAGCTTTCTTT. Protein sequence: CASSIDRTGFRGTEAFF. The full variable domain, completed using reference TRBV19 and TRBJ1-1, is DGGITQSPKYLFRKEGQNVTLSCEQNLNHDAMYWYRQDPGQGLRLIYYSQIVNDFQKGDIAEGYSVSREKKESFPLTVTSAQKNPTAFYLCASSIDRTGFRGTEAFFGQGTRLTVV.

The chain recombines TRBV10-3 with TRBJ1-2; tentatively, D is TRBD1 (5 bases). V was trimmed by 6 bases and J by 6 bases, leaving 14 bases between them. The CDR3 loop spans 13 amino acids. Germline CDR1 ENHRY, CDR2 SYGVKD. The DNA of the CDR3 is TGTGCCATCAGGCGCGGACAAGGTGATGGCTACACCTTC. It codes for CAIRRGQGDGYTF.

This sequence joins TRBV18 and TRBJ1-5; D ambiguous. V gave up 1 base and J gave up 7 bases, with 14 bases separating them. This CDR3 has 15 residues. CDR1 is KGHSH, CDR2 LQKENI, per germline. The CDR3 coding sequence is TGTGCCAGCTCACCACGAGAGGGTGTAGGCCAGCCCCAGCATTTT. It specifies CASSPREGVGQPQHF. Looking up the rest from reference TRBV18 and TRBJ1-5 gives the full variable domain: NAGVMQNPRHLVRRRGQEARLRCSPMKGHSHVYWYRQLPEEGLKFMVYLQKENIIDESGMPKERFSAEFPKEGPSILRIQQVVRGDSAAYFCASSPREGVGQPQHFGDGTRLSIL.

Written as DNA, the CDR3 is TGTGCCAGCAGTCCTCTTCGGGACTACAATGAGCAGTTCTTC. Translation gives CASSPLRDYNEQFF. The chain joins TRBV27 to TRBJ2-1; a weak D match, TRBD2 (5 bases). Trimming took off 5 bases at V and 3 bases at J, with 11 bases between the two ends. Germline V gene lookup returns CDR1 MNHEY and CDR2 SMNVEV (reference sequence). CDR3 length: 14 residues.

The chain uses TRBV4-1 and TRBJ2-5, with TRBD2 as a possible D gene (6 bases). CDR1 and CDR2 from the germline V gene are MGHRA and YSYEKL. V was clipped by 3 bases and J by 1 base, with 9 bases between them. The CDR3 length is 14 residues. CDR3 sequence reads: CASSQPSAQETQYF. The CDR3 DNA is TGCGCCAGCAGCCAGCCTAGCGCCCAAGAGACCCAGTACTTC.